Included here is one T cell receptor beta chain sequence, with context. This entry comes from a study of T cell changes during pregnancy in multiple sclerosis. Repertoires were generated with immunoSEQ multiplex PCR, while TCRdb's copy carries only in-frame clones and drops some. The sample shows 77,000 or so clones, roughly 93% of them seen only once. The CDR3 loop spans 15 amino acids. Germline-derived CDR1 and CDR2 are LNHDA and SQIVND (reference sequence). With 8 bases removed from V and 4 bases from J, the gap between germline ends came to 15 bases. This receptor was obtained from a female donor in good health, enrolled as a control in a pregnancy study. The V and J genes are TRBV19 and TRBJ2-6; D is unresolved. Source: peripheral blood, taken in the second trimester of pregnancy. The DNA of the CDR3 is TGTGCCAGTTCTTTGGATAGCTACGGGGCCAACGTCCTGACTTTC. This gives the protein CASSLDSYGANVLTF.